This T cell receptor (beta chain) stems from a study of T-cell memory formation after mild COVID-19. The study, taken as a whole, reports: The authors did not confirm SARS-CoV-2 specificity of second-wave clones peaking day 37. CD8+ contracting clones occupied EMRA, while CD4+ ones occupied mainly CM and EM. Day 15 to 85 contracting clones showed balanced CD4/CD8; later expanders leaned CD4+.

5'RACE primed at constant segments yielded TCR alpha and TCR beta cDNA libraries bearing sample barcodes and UMIs. TCRdb used MiXCR to reprocess the 5' RACE reads, holding one entry per CDR3 protein. This sample yields approximately 350,000 distinct CDR3 sequences, of which under 30% are seen a single time; about 13% belongs to the top ten. About this clonotype itself: Its matching antigen is unknown.

The sample taken for sequencing was PBMCs or a T cell subset sorted from them (not recorded which). This TCR was sampled from an adult woman who had mild COVID-19 (a few samples of this study predate the infection). Cell type and time point are not known.

The CDR3 nucleotides are TGTGCCAGCAGCGGACAGGGGAAGGGCGGCTACACCTTC. This codes for CASSGQGKGGYTF. The genes are TRBV6-6 and TRBJ1-2, with 9 bases identical to TRBD1. In germline, CDR1 is MNHNY, CDR2 SVGAGI (reference sequence). J gave up 8 bases and V 6 bases, and 7 bases lay outside the gene matches. The CDR3 length is 13 residues.